These 10 T cell receptor beta chains were sequenced from one sample in a study of blood T cell repertoires in COVID-19. Clones were read by immunoSEQ multiplex PCR, and TCRdb kept only the in-frame ones, dropping some. The table lists about 110,000 clones, around 81% of them singletons, with roughly 4.1% in the top ten. Sample: peripheral blood. The receptors originated from a woman aged 70-85 years with acute or convalescent COVID-19.

The V gene is TRBV5-1, the J gene TRBJ1-1; tentative D call: TRBD1 (5 bases). The CDR3 extends over 14 amino acids. Trimming cost V 5 bases and J 0 bases, with 11 bases left between them. Germline assignment: CDR1 SGHRS and CDR2 YFSETQ. The CDR3 nucleotides are TGCGCCAGCAGTCCTGACAGTATGAACACTGAAGCTTTCTTT. As protein: CASSPDSMNTEAFF.

J is TRBJ2-1 and V is TRBV2, with 7 nucleotides matching TRBD1. CDR3 length: 11 residues. The germline gives CDR1 SNHLY, CDR2 FYNNEI. The J segment lost 13 bases and the V segment lost 4 bases, leaving 4 bases of the junction unmatched. The CDR3 is CASSVRGRQFF. DNA of the CDR3: TGTGCCAGCAGTGTGAGGGGGCGTCAGTTCTTC.

The chain employs TRBV6-5 and TRBJ2-2, with 9 bases that match TRBD1. The germline V gene has CDR1 MNHEY and CDR2 SVGAGI. V lost 5 bases to trimming and J lost 3 bases; unmatched junction nucleotides: 4. The CDR3 sequence is 15 residues long. CDR3: CASSIQGADTGELFF. The DNA for the CDR3 is TGTGCCAGCAGTATACAGGGGGCGGACACCGGGGAGCTGTTTTTT.

The chain uses TRBV4-1 and TRBJ1-2, with TRBD1 identical over 8 bases. The CDR3 consists of 15 residues. CDR1 is MGHRA and CDR2 is YSYEKL in the germline V gene. The ends lost 0 bases at V and 4 bases at J; junction bases unmatched: 4. CDR3 protein: CASSQDRTGSYGYTF. Here the CDR3 DNA reads TGCGCCAGCAGCCAAGATCGGACAGGGAGCTATGGCTACACCTTC.

V and J are TRBV11-1 and TRBJ2-5; TRBD2 matches 9 bases. Trimming took 5 bases from V and 5 from J; bases not matched to a gene: 9. Germline CDR1 and CDR2: SGHAT and FQDESV (reference sequence). The CDR3 covers 15 residues. The CDR3 spells CASSPSGGSEETQYF. As DNA, the CDR3 is TGTGCCAGCAGCCCCAGCGGGGGGTCGGAGGAGACCCAGTACTTC.

This sequence joins TRBV27 and TRBJ1-2; 9 bases agree with TRBD1. Per germline, CDR1 MNHEY and CDR2 SMNVEV (reference sequence). V shed 7 bases, J shed 3 bases, and the junction held 24 bases outside the gene matches. The CDR3 runs 20 residues. The CDR3 bases are TGTGCCAGCAAGAAGCGGGTCCTCCCTCTGTGGACAGGGGAAGACTATGGCTACACCTTC. Encoded protein: CASKKRVLPLWTGEDYGYTF.

CDR3 residues: CASSTSKWNEQFF. The DNA of the CDR3 is TGTGCCAGCAGTACTAGCAAGTGGAATGAGCAGTTCTTC. V usage is TRBV28 and J usage is TRBJ2-1; the D gene is possibly TRBD2 (6 bases). Germline CDR1 is MDHEN and CDR2 is SYDVKM. V gave up 5 bases and J gave up 7 bases, with 12 bases separating them. The CDR3 consists of 13 residues.

V usage is TRBV24-1 and J usage is TRBJ1-2, with D possibly matching TRBD1 (5 bases). This CDR3 spans 15 amino acids. The ends were cut back, 3 bases at V and 8 bases at J, with 18 bases in the middle. The germline V gene has CDR1 KGHDR and CDR2 SFDVKD. Here the CDR3 reads CATSDPRGEGSGYTF. The CDR3 DNA is TGTGCCACCAGTGATCCGCGTGGGGAGGGGAGCGGCTACACCTTC.

The V and J genes are TRBV5-6 and TRBJ1-6; 8 nucleotides line up with TRBD1. Germline V CDR1 and CDR2: SGHDT, YYEEEE. The CDR3 has 16 residues. The V and J ends lost 4 bases and 5 bases, in that order; junction bases with no gene match: 8. CDR3 nucleotide sequence: TGTGCCAGCAGCCTATACAGGGGGGTTAATAATTCACCCCTCCACTTT. Translation: CASSLYRGVNNSPLHF.

V usage is TRBV12-3 or TRBV12-4 and J usage is TRBJ2-4; D is perhaps TRBD2 (6 bases). Between the trimmed V and J ends, which lost 6 bases and 10 bases, there was a span of 10 bases. This CDR3 comprises 11 residues. The CDR3 sequence is CASRERVIQYF. Written as DNA, the CDR3 is TGTGCCAGCAGGGAGCGGGTTATTCAGTACTTC.